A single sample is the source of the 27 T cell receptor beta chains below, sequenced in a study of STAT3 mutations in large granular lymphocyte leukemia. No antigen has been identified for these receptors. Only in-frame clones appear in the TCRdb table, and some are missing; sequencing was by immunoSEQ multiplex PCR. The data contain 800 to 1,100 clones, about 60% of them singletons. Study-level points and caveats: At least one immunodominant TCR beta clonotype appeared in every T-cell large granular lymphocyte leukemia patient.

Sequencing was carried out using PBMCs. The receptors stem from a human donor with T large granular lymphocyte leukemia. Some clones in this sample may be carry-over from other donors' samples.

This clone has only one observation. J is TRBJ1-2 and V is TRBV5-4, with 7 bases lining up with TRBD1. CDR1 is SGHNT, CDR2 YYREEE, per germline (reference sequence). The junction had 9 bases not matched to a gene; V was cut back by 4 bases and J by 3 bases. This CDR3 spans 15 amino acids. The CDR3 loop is CASSMQGGDYYGYTF. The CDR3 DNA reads TGTGCCAGCAGCATGCAGGGGGGGGACTACTATGGCTACACCTTC.

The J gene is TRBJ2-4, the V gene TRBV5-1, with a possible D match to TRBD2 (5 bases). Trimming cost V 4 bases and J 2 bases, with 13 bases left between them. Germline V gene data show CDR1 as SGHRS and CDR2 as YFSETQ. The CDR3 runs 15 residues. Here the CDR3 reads CASSPAPGTKNIQYF. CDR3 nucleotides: TGCGCCAGCAGCCCCGCTCCGGGGACCAAAAACATTCAGTACTTC.

This chain's CDR3 is CASSLGPQVGDTQYF. The CDR3 region has the DNA TGCGCCAGCAGCTTGGGACCCCAAGTGGGAGATACGCAGTATTTT. V and J are TRBV5-1 and TRBJ2-3; no clear D gene. Germline CDR1 is SGHRS and CDR2 is YFSETQ. This CDR3 has 15 amino acids. The germline V and J ends were trimmed by 0 bases and 5 bases, with 13 bases remaining between them.

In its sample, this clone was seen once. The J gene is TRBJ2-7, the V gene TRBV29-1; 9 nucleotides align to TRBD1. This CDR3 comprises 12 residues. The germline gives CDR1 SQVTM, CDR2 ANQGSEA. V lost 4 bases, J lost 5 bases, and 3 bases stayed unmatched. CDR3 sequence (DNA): TGCAGCGTTGTTGACAGGGGGAACGAGCAGTACTTC. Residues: CSVVDRGNEQYF.

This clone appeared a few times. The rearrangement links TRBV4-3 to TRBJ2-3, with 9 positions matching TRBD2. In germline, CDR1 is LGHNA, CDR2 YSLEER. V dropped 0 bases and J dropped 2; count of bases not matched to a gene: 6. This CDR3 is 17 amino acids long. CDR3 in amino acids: CASSQERAGGPTDTQYF. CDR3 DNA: TGCGCCAGCAGCCAAGAAAGGGCGGGGGGGCCCACAGATACGCAGTATTTT.

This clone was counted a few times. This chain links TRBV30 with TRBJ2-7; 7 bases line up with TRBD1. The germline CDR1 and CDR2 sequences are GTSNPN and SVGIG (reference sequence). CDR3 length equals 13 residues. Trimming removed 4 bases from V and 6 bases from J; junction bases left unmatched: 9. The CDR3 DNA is TGTGCCTGGAACATTGTAGGGGGCGGCGAGCAGTACTTC. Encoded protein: CAWNIVGGGEQYF.

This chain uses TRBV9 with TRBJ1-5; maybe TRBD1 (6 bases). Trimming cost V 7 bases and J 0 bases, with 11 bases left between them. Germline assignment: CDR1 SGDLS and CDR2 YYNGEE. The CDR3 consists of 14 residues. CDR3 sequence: CASGTHDSNQPQHF. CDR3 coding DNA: TGTGCCAGCGGGACACATGATAGCAATCAGCCCCAGCATTTT.

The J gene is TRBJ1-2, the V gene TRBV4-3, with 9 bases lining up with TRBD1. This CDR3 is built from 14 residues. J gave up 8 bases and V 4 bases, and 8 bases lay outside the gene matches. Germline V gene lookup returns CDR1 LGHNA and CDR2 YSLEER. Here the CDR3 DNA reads TGCGCCAGCAGCCGACAAGACAGGGGGGAAGGCTACACCTTC. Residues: CASSRQDRGEGYTF.

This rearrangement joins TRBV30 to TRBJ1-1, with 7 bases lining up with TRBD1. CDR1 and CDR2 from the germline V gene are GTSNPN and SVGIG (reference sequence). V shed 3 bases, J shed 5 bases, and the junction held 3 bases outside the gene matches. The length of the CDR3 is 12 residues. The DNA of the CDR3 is TGTGCCTGGAGCAGACAGGGAACTGAAGCTTTCTTT. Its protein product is CAWSRQGTEAFF. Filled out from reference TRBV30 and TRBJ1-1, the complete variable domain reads SQTIHQWPATLVQPVGSPLSLECTVEGTSNPNLYWYRQAAGRGLQLLFYSVGIGQISSEVPQNLSASRPQDRQFILSSKKLLLSDSGFYLCAWSRQGTEAFFGQGTRLTVV.

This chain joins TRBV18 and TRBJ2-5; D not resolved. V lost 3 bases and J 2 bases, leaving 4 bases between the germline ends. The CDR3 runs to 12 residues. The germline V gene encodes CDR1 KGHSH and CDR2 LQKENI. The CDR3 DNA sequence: TGTGCCAGCTCACCCGAGCAAGAGACCCAGTACTTC. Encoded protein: CASSPEQETQYF.

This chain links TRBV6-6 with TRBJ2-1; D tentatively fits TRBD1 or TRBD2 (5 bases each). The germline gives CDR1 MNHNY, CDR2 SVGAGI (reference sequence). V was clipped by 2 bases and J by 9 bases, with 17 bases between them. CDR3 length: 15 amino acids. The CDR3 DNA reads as TGTGCCAGCAGTTACGCGCCCCGGGGACGGGGTGAGCAGTTCTTC. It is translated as CASSYAPRGRGEQFF.

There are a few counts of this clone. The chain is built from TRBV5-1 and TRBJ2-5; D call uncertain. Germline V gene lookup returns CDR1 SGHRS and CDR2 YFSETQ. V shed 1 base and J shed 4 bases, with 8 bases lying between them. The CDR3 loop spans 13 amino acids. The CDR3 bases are TGCGCCAGCAGCTTGTGGCCGGGAGAGACCCAGTACTTC. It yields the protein CASSLWPGETQYF.

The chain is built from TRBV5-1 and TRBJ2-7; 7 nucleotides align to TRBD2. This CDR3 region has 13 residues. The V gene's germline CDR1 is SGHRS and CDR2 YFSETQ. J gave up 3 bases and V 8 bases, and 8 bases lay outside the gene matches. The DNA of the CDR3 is TGCGCCAGTCAAGGGAGGGATGGCTACGAGCAGTACTTC. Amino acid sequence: CASQGRDGYEQYF. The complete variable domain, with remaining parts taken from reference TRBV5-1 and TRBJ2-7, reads KAGVTQTPRYLIKTRGQQVTLSCSPISGHRSVSWYQQTPGQGLQFLFEYFSETQRNKGNFPGRFSGRQFSNSRSEMNVSTLELGDSALYLCASQGRDGYEQYFGPGTRLTVT.

Here the CDR3 DNA reads TGTGCCAGCAGTTACGGGGAGACCCAGTACTTC. This codes for CASSYGETQYF. V is TRBV6-6 and J is TRBJ2-5; D is uncertain. CDR3 length: 11 residues. Germline CDR1 MNHNY, CDR2 SVGAGI (reference sequence). The V gene lost 2 bases and the J gene lost 5 bases, with 3 bases spanning the gap.

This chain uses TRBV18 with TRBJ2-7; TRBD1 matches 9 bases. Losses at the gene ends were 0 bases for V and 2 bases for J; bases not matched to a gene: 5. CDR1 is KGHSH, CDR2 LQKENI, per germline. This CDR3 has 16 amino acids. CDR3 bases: TGTGCCAGCTCACCACCACTAGGACAGGGGCCCTACGAGCAGTACTTC. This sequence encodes CASSPPLGQGPYEQYF.

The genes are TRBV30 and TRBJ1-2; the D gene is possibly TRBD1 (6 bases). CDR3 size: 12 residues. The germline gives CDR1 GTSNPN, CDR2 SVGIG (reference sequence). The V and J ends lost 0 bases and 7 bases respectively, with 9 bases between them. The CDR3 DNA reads TGTGCCTGGAGTGTACCAGGGGCTGGCTACACCTTC. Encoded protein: CAWSVPGAGYTF. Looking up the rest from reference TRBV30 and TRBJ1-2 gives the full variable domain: SQTIHQWPATLVQPVGSPLSLECTVEGTSNPNLYWYRQAAGRGLQLLFYSVGIGQISSEVPQNLSASRPQDRQFILSSKKLLLSDSGFYLCAWSVPGAGYTFGSGTRLTVV.

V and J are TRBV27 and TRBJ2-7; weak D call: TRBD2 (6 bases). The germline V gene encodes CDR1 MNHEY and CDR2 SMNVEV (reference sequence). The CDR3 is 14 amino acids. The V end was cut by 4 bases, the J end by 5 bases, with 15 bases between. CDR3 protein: CASSSWDFPHEQYF. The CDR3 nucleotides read TGTGCCAGCAGTTCCTGGGACTTCCCCCACGAGCAGTACTTC.

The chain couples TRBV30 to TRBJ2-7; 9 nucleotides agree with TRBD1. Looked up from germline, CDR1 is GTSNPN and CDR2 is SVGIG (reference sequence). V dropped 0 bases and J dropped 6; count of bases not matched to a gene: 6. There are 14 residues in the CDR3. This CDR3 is CAWSVGTGYSEQYF. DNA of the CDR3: TGTGCCTGGAGTGTAGGGACAGGGTACAGCGAGCAGTACTTC.

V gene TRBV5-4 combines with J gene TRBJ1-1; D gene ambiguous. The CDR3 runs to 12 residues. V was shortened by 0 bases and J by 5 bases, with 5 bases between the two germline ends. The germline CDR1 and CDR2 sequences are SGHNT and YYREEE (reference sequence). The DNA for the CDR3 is TGTGCCAGCAGCTTGGTAGGGACTGAAGCTTTCTTT. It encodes CASSLVGTEAFF.

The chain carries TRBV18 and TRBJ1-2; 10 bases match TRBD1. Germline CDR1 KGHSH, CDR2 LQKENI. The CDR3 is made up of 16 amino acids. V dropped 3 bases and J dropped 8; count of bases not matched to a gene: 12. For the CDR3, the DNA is TGTGCCAGCTCACCCGAGATTCAGGGACAGGGGCGCGGCTACACCTTC. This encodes CASSPEIQGQGRGYTF.

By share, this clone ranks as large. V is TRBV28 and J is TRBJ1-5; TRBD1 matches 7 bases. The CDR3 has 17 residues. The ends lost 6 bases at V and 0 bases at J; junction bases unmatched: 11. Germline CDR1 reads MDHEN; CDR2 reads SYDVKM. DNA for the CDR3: TGTGCCAGCAGCGGTCGACAGGGATACGTTAGCAATCAGCCCCAGCATTTT. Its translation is CASSGRQGYVSNQPQHF.

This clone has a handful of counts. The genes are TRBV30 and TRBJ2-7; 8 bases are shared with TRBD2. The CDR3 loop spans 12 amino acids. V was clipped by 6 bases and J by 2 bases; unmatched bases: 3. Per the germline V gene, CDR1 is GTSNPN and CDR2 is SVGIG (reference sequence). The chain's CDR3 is CACGLAAYEQYF. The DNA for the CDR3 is TGTGCCTGTGGACTAGCCGCCTACGAGCAGTACTTC.

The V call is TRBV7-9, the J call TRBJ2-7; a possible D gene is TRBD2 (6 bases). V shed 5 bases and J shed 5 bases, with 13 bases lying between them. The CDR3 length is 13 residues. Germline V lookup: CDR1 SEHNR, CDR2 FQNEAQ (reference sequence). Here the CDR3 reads CASSRDWRNEQYF. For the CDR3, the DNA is TGTGCCAGCAGCCGGGACTGGAGAAACGAGCAGTACTTC. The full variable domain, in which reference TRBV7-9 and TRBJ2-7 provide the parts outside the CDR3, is DTGVSQNPRHKITKRGQNVTFRCDPISEHNRLYWYRQTLGQGPEFLTYFQNEAQLEKSRLLSDRFSAERPKGSFSTLEIQRTEQGDSAMYLCASSRDWRNEQYFGPGTRLTVT.

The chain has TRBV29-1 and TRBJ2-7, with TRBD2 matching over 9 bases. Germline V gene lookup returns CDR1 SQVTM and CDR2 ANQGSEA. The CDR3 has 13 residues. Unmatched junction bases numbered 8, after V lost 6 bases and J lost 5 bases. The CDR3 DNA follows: TGCAGCGTCGTTAGCGGGAGTTCCCACGAGCAGTACTTC. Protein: CSVVSGSSHEQYF.

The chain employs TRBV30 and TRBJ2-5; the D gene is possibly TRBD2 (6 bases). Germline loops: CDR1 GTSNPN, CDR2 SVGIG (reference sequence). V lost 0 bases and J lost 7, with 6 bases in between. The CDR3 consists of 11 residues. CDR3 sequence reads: CAWSVGGTQYF. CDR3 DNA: TGTGCCTGGAGTGTGGGAGGGACCCAGTACTTC.

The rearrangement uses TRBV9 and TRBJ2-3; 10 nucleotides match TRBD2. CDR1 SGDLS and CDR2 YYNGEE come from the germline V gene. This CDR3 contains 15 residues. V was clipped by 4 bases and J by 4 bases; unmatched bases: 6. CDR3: CASSLRTSGADTQYF. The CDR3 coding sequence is TGTGCCAGCAGCCTTAGGACTAGCGGAGCAGATACGCAGTATTTT.

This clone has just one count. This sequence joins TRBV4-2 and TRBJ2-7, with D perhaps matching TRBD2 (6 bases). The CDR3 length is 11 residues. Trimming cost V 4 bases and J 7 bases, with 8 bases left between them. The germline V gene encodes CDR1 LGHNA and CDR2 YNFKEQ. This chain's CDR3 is CASSLGLEQYF. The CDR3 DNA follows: TGTGCCAGCAGCCTAGGACTAGAGCAGTACTTC.